Listed below are T cell receptor beta chains from one sample, sequenced in a study of T cell clonotyping in hematopoietic cell transplantation. The repertoire was sequenced with immunoSEQ multiplex PCR; TCRdb's copy has only in-frame clones and lacks some. The sample lists 5,500 to 8,500 clones, 37% occurring once. This material consisted of peripheral blood mononuclear cells, taken 30 days after allogeneic stem cell transplant. These receptors were taken from a female patient over 55 who had an allogeneic stem cell transplant, so the T cells may come from the graft donor. Some clones in this sample may be carry-over from other donors' samples. Each CDR3 is given with its conserved first and last residue.

TRBV6-6,TRBJ1-6,CASSYEGALNSPLHF
TRBV7-2,TRBJ1-2,CASSFGVRVGYTF
TRBV15,TRBJ1-2,CATSRDKGTDYGYTF
TRBV5-1,TRBJ1-5,CASSLEGGNQPQHF
TRBV25-1,TRBJ2-7,CASSERGLEYEQYF
TRBV20-1,TRBJ1-1,CSASFGTEAFF
TRBV30,TRBJ1-1,CACRGAVDTEAFF
TRBV25-1,TRBJ1-5,CASSGSGSFAQPQHF
TRBV6-5,TRBJ1-1,CASSYGGTEAFF
TRBV30,TRBJ1-2,CALRQGDNYGYTF
TRBV27,TRBJ2-7,CASSPSGTVTYEQYF
TRBV6-1,TRBJ2-5,CASNPGGGTQETQYF
TRBV20-1,TRBJ1-1,CSARGTGEAFF
TRBV7-6,TRBJ2-7,CASSLGEGSEQYF
TRBV7-2,TRBJ2-7,CASSLRQGNYEQYF
TRBV7-9,TRBJ1-5,CASTSGGNQPQHF
TRBV25-1,.,CASCNRDCLDEQYF
TRBV30,TRBJ1-2,CAWSPGQRSSGYTF
TRBV25-1,TRBJ2-1,CASSGRSRGAYNEQFF
TRBV30,TRBJ2-6,CAWSVQMSAAGANVLTF
TRBV6-6,TRBJ1-2,CASSLGGDGYTF
TRBV25-1,TRBJ1-2,CASRGTRNYGYTF
TRBV6-1,TRBJ1-3,CASSGFLHSSGNTIYF
TRBV7-9,TRBJ2-7,CASSESGTYEQYF
TRBV30,TRBJ2-5,CAWTGGGIETQYF
TRBV2,TRBJ1-5,CASRAGGQPQHF
TRBV7-2,TRBJ2-5,CASSPRSGYQETQYF
TRBV30,TRBJ2-1,CAWSVLPSNEQFF
TRBV30,TRBJ2-7,CAWSNPRDRYYEQYF
TRBV29-1,TRBJ1-1,CSGKGSTGVSEAFF
TRBV14,TRBJ2-7,CASSQGSGLPVYEQYF
TRBV4-1,TRBJ1-2,CASSHGGQGYGYTF
TRBV30,TRBJ2-3,CARENRVAGVADTQYF
TRBV5-6,TRBJ2-5,CASSRATGNQETQYF
TRBV25-1,TRBJ1-6,CASSELGGSPLHF
TRBV30,TRBJ1-2,CAWSVRRRGPGGYTF
TRBV30,TRBJ2-1,CAWSAGAGSYNEQFF
TRBV14,TRBJ1-2,CASSQTRSYGYTF
TRBV25-1,TRBJ2-4,CASSTGTGENIQYF
TRBV5-4,TRBJ2-7,CASSQPSGQQYF
TRBV29-1,TRBJ1-2,CSVEDLGNYGYTF
TRBV30,TRBJ1-3,CAWSSGPGNTIYF
TRBV29-1,TRBJ2-1,CSVESGKYNEQFF
TRBV29-1,TRBJ1-3,CSVEEQGSGNTIYF
TRBV5-6,TRBJ2-7,CASSFLADSYEQYF
TRBV30,TRBJ2-1,CAWSVGAYEQFF